The T cell receptor (beta chain) described here comes from a study of regulatory T cells in long-lasting Graves disease. Findings of the study overall: Patients with persistent disease showed a bias toward TRBV28, TRBJ1-2 and TRBJ2-5.

Trimming removed 4 bases from V and 3 bases from J, with 13 bases in between. The CDR3 spans 15 residues. Germline CDR1 MDHEN, CDR2 SYDVKM. This sample's time point: persistent/refractory GD, antithyroid drugs over 5 years with positive TRAb. With RNA extracted from PBMCs as input, the TCR library was made. Investigators prepared the TCR beta libraries by applying iRepertoire HTBI primers and Arm-PCR of CDR3 regions. TCRdb independently ran MiXCR on the multiplex PCR reads; one entry per CDR3 protein. The data hold around 460,000 distinct CDR3 sequences, with roughly 21% observed a single time. This clonotype has just one count. Its antigen is undetermined.

Material: peripheral blood mononuclear cells (PBMCs), obtained when the disease was refractory, from a patient treated with antithyroid drugs. This clonotype was sampled from a female donor with Graves disease. The V gene is TRBV28, the J gene TRBJ2-1, with D possibly being TRBD2 (6 bases). This chain's CDR3 is CASSSSAGNYNEQFF. The CDR3 DNA sequence: TGTGCCAGCAGTTCGTCCGCGGGAAACTACAATGAGCAGTTCTTC.